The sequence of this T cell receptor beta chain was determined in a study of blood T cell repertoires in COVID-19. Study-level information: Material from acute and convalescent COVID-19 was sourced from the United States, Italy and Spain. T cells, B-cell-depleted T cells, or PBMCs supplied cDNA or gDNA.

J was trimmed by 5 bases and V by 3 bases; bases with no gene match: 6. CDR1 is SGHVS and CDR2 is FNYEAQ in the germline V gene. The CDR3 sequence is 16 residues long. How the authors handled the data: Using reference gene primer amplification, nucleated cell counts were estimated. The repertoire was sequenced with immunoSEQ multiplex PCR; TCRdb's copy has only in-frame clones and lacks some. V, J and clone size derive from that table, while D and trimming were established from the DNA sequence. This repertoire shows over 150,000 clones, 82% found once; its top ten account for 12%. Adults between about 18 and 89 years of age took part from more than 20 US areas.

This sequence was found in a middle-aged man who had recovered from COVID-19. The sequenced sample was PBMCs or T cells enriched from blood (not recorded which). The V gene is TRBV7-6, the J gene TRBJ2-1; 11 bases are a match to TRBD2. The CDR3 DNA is TGTGCCAGCAGCTTCACTAGCGGGAGTATCAACAATGAGCAGTTCTTC. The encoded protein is CASSFTSGSINNEQFF. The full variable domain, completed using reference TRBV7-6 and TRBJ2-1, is GAGVSQSPRYKVTKRGQDVALRCDPISGHVSLYWYRQALGQGPEFLTYFNYEAQQDKSGLPNDRFSAERPEGSISTLTIQRTEQRDSAMYRCASSFTSGSINNEQFFGPGTRLTVL.